These T cell receptor beta chains were read from a single sample in a study of blood T cells in healthy people across ages. TCRdb reanalysed the 5' RACE reads using MiXCR and keeps one entry per CDR3 protein. The profile shows roughly 1,800,000 distinct CDR3 sequences, 49% of them singletons. Specimen: blood. Receptors were obtained from a woman between 40 and 50 years old in good health. The CDR3 runs from the conserved cysteine through the conserved F or W. The order of the fields is V gene, clone size, J gene, D gene, CDR3 DNA, CDR3 protein. The D gene is left open where the match is weak. Not all rows give a size; the values are once, few, many and, for expanded clones, a class.

V: TRBV2; size: -; J: TRBJ2-1; D: -; DNA: TGTGCCAGCAGTGGGGTGGGGGTTAACAATGAGCAGTTCTTC; CDR3: CASSGVGVNNEQFF
V: TRBV6-2/TRBV6-3; size: -; J: TRBJ2-7; D: -; DNA: TGTGTCAGCAGTTGCTATGGCAGGGCCTACGAGCAGTACTTC; CDR3: CVSSCYGRAYEQYF
V: TRBV9; size: once; J: TRBJ1-2; D: -; DNA: TGTGCCAGCAGAGATCTACAGGGTGTTGGGGGCTACACCTTC; CDR3: CASRDLQGVGGYTF
V: TRBV7-3; size: -; J: TRBJ2-1; D: -; DNA: TGTGCCAGCAGCGAACCGGGGACGGATAACAAACTGTTCTTC; CDR3: CASSEPGTDNKLFF
V: TRBV29-1; size: few; J: TRBJ2-3; D: -; DNA: TGCAGCGTCATAGACCAAGGCACGCAGTATTTT; CDR3: CSVIDQGTQYF
V: TRBV9; size: -; J: TRBJ2-3; D: -; DNA: TGTGCCCGCAGCGAAGGGAGGGGGCTGGTAGATACGCAGTATTTT; CDR3: CARSEGRGLVDTQYF
V: TRBV29-1; size: -; J: TRBJ2-1; D: TRBD1; DNA: TGCAGCGCCCAACACAGGGGGCCTAACAATGAGCAGTTCTTC; CDR3: CSAQHRGPNNEQFF
V: TRBV5-1; size: -; J: TRBJ2-1; D: -; DNA: TGCGCCAGCAGCCGCCCTCAGGATTACTCCTACAATGAGCAGTTCTTC; CDR3: CASSRPQDYSYNEQFF
V: TRBV9; size: -; J: TRBJ2-1; D: -; DNA: TGTGCCAGCAGCGTCCAGACTAGCTCCTACAATGAGCAGTTCTTC; CDR3: CASSVQTSSYNEQFF
V: TRBV27; size: -; J: TRBJ1-2; D: -; DNA: TGTGCCAGCAGAGGGGGAGGGGCGGACTATGGCTACACCTTC; CDR3: CASRGGGADYGYTF
V: TRBV28; size: few; J: TRBJ2-4; D: -; DNA: TGTGCCAGCAGTTTAGGGCCAGGGGAGGGAAACATTCAGTACTTC; CDR3: CASSLGPGEGNIQYF
V: TRBV6-1; size: -; J: TRBJ2-7; D: -; DNA: TGTGCCAGCAGTGAAGCGCTTAGGTCCGAGCAGTACTTC; CDR3: CASSEALRSEQYF
V: TRBV18; size: -; J: TRBJ2-3; D: -; DNA: TGTGCCAGCTCCCCTGTGTTGGCGGATACGCAGTATTTT; CDR3: CASSPVLADTQYF
V: TRBV10-3; size: -; J: TRBJ2-7; D: -; DNA: TGTGCCATCAGGGATGGGACAACCTCCTACGAGCAGTACTTC; CDR3: CAIRDGTTSYEQYF
V: TRBV20-1; size: few; J: TRBJ2-1; D: -; DNA: TGCAGTATCGCCCCCCCTAGCTCCTACAATGAGCAGTTCTTC; CDR3: CSIAPPSSYNEQFF
V: TRBV12-3/TRBV12-4; size: -; J: TRBJ1-1; D: -; DNA: TGTGCCAGCAGTCGGGTCACTGAAGCTTTCTTT; CDR3: CASSRVTEAFF
V: TRBV24-1; size: -; J: TRBJ2-7; D: -; DNA: TGTGCCACCAGTGAAGGGGGTGGGAGCTACGAGCAGTACTTC; CDR3: CATSEGGGSYEQYF
V: TRBV4-3; size: -; J: TRBJ2-7; D: -; DNA: TGCGCCAGCAGCCAAGATAGGACAGGAGGGACGAAGCAGTACTTC; CDR3: CASSQDRTGGTKQYF
V: TRBV7-2; size: many; J: TRBJ1-2; D: TRBD1; DNA: TGTGCCAGCAGCCGACAGGGGAATGGCTACACCTTC; CDR3: CASSRQGNGYTF
V: TRBV6-5; size: -; J: TRBJ2-6; D: -; DNA: TGTGCCAGCAGTTGGGAGGGGGACGGGGCCAACGTCCTGACTTTC; CDR3: CASSWEGDGANVLTF
V: TRBV7-2; size: -; J: TRBJ1-2; D: TRBD1; DNA: TGTGCCAGCAGCGCCAGAAGGGACAGGGACGGCTACACCTTC; CDR3: CASSARRDRDGYTF
V: TRBV24-1; size: few; J: TRBJ2-1; D: -; DNA: TGTGCCACCAGTGACCCAAGCGGATTGCATGAGCAGTTCTTC; CDR3: CATSDPSGLHEQFF
V: TRBV29-1; size: -; J: TRBJ2-1; D: TRBD1; DNA: TGCAGCGTAAGAGGGACAGGCCGGGGGTACAATGAGCAGTTCTTC; CDR3: CSVRGTGRGYNEQFF
V: TRBV12-3/TRBV12-4; size: few; J: TRBJ2-3; D: TRBD2; DNA: TGTGCCAGCAGGCCGACTAGCCCAGATACGCAGTATTTT; CDR3: CASRPTSPDTQYF
V: TRBV5-6; size: few; J: TRBJ2-4; D: TRBD1; DNA: TGTGCCAGCAGACCTAGGAGGCAGGGACAGGGCCCCGATCATCTAGGACTAGCCAAAAACATTCAGTACTTC; CDR3: CASRPRRQGQGPDHLGLAKNIQYF
V: TRBV29-1; size: few; J: TRBJ2-5; D: -; DNA: TGCAGCGTCCGCCGGACAGTAAAAGAGACCCAGTACTTC; CDR3: CSVRRTVKETQYF
V: TRBV20-1; size: -; J: TRBJ2-5; D: -; DNA: TGCAGTGCTAGTTCCCACACGGAGACCCAGTACTTC; CDR3: CSASSHTETQYF
V: TRBV29-1; size: -; J: TRBJ2-5; D: -; DNA: TGCAGCACCGGCCGGGACACCCAAGAGACCCAGTACTTC; CDR3: CSTGRDTQETQYF
V: TRBV20-1; size: few; J: TRBJ1-5; D: -; DNA: TGCAGTGCTCAGGGTCGGGGCCCGTATAGCAATCAGCCCCAGCATTTT; CDR3: CSAQGRGPYSNQPQHF
V: TRBV5-1; size: many; J: TRBJ2-7; D: TRBD2; DNA: TGCGCCAGCAGCTTGGGACTAGCGGGCCCCTACGAGCAGTACTTC; CDR3: CASSLGLAGPYEQYF
V: TRBV12-3/TRBV12-4; size: few; J: TRBJ2-3; D: TRBD1; DNA: TGTGCCACAACCCTCCGGGACAGACCCAGGGATACGCAGTATTTT; CDR3: CATTLRDRPRDTQYF
V: TRBV20-1; size: -; J: TRBJ2-1; D: -; DNA: TGCAGTACCCAAGCCCCGGGCTCCTACAATGAGCAGTTCTTC; CDR3: CSTQAPGSYNEQFF
V: TRBV6-1; size: -; J: TRBJ2-6; D: -; DNA: TGTGCCAGCAGTAGAGACCGGGTTCCAGGGCTATCTGGGGCCAACGTCCTGACTTTC; CDR3: CASSRDRVPGLSGANVLTF
V: TRBV24-1; size: few; J: TRBJ1-2; D: -; DNA: TGTGCCACCAGTGAACGGGACATGCATGGCTACACCTTC; CDR3: CATSERDMHGYTF
V: TRBV9; size: -; J: TRBJ2-4; D: TRBD2; DNA: TGTGCCAGCAGCCCTCGTGGGGGGGGACTAGCGGGGAAAAACATTCAGTACTTC; CDR3: CASSPRGGGLAGKNIQYF
V: TRBV7-2; size: few; J: TRBJ2-3; D: TRBD2; DNA: TGTGCCGTACTAGCGGGGCGCTCGGATACGCAGTATTTT; CDR3: CAVLAGRSDTQYF
V: TRBV20-1; size: -; J: TRBJ1-6; D: -; DNA: TGCGGTGCTAGAGATCGAGTCCCAAACCGGGCCATGGGTTCACCCCTCCACTTT; CDR3: CGARDRVPNRAMGSPLHF
V: TRBV29-1; size: -; J: TRBJ2-3; D: -; DNA: TGCAGCGTTGAAGATCTCCGTACGCAGTATTTT; CDR3: CSVEDLRTQYF
V: TRBV3-1; size: few; J: TRBJ1-6; D: -; DNA: TGTGCCAGCAGCCAAGGCGACCCCGGCCGTTCACCCCTCCACTTT; CDR3: CASSQGDPGRSPLHF
V: TRBV28; size: -; J: TRBJ2-6; D: -; DNA: TGTGTCAGCAGCCGGAGGACTACTGGGGCCAACGTCCTGACTTTC; CDR3: CVSSRRTTGANVLTF